This T cell receptor (beta chain) was identified during a study of T cell changes during pregnancy in multiple sclerosis. The CDR3 covers 17 residues. The V and J ends lost 0 bases and 1 base, in that order; junction bases with no gene match: 8. Germline loops: CDR1 SGDLS, CDR2 YYNGEE. Repertoires were generated with immunoSEQ multiplex PCR, while TCRdb's copy carries only in-frame clones and drops some. The sample gives roughly 76,000 clones, 85% to 95% of which show up once; around 0.3% is in the top ten. Sequencing used CD4+ T cells from peripheral blood mononuclear cells, obtained after pregnancy. This rearrangement joins TRBV9 to TRBJ2-3; 7 nucleotides agree with TRBD2. The TCR was taken from a female donor with multiple sclerosis, enrolled in a pregnancy study. CDR3 loop: CASSVGGASGGTDTQYF. The CDR3 DNA reads TGTGCCAGCAGCGTAGGAGGGGCTAGCGGAGGCACAGATACGCAGTATTTT.